A selection of T cell receptor beta chains follows, all from one sample in a study of PD-1 blockade in classical Hodgkin lymphoma. TCRdb keeps only in-frame clones here, not all; method: immunoSEQ multiplex PCR. This sample has about 25,000 clones, with approximately 70% found just once. The sequences come from peripheral blood mononuclear cells (PBMCs), collected before the fourth cycle of nivolumab. The receptors stem from a human donor with classical Hodgkin lymphoma. Each CDR3 is given with its conserved first and last residue. Each record gives: J gene, CDR3 length, V gene, clone size, D gene, CDR3 DNA, CDR3 protein. A D gene is named only where the DNA matches it firmly. Size is omitted from some rows. Given values are once, few, many or a class for expanded clones.

TRBJ2-2 | 15 | TRBV6-5 | few | . | TGTGCCAGCAGTTACGAGGGAAGAGTCACCGGGGAGCTGTTTTTT | CASSYEGRVTGELFF
TRBJ1-2 | 15 | TRBV7-2 | . | . | TGTGCCAGCAGCCCCGGGGGAGGGGGTACTTATGGCTACACCTTC | CASSPGGGGTYGYTF
TRBJ2-3 | 13 | TRBV28 | . | TRBD1 | TGTGCCAGCCATGACAGGGACACAGATACGCAGTATTTT | CASHDRDTDTQYF
TRBJ2-7 | 14 | TRBV2 | . | TRBD1 | TGTGCCAGCATCCTGGCGGGGACAGGCTACGAGCAGTACTTC | CASILAGTGYEQYF
TRBJ2-3 | 13 | TRBV29-1 | . | TRBD1 | TGCAGCGGAACTTCAGGGGGCTCGTATACGCAGTATTTT | CSGTSGGSYTQYF
TRBJ2-5 | 14 | TRBV18 | . | TRBD1 | TGTGCCAGCTCACCACCGACAGGGCCGGAGACCCAGTACTTC | CASSPPTGPETQYF
TRBJ1-3 | 16 | TRBV11-2 | . | TRBD1 | TGTGCCAGCAGCGCCCTGACAGGGGCTTTAGGGAACACCATATATTTT | CASSALTGALGNTIYF
TRBJ2-5 | 16 | TRBV18 | . | TRBD2 | TGTGCCAGCTCACCAGCCCCTAGCGGCTCTCAAGAGACCCAGTACTTC | CASSPAPSGSQETQYF
TRBJ1-4 | 17 | TRBV19 | . | . | TGTGCCAGTAGACCTCGGGAGGGGATCCAGGCTAATGAAAAACTGTTTTTT | CASRPREGIQANEKLFF
TRBJ1-5 | 16 | TRBV19 | . | . | TGTGCCAGTGAACAGGGAGCCATCCGAGGCAATCAGCCCCAGCATTTT | CASEQGAIRGNQPQHF
TRBJ1-2 | 14 | TRBV4-2 | . | TRBD1 | TGTGCCAGCAGTCGACAGGGGCTGGGCTATGGCTACACCTTC | CASSRQGLGYGYTF
TRBJ1-1 | 13 | TRBV6-1 | . | TRBD1 | TGTGCCAGCAGTATAGTACAGGGGGCTGAAGCTTTCTTT | CASSIVQGAEAFF
TRBJ1-2 | 15 | TRBV6-1 | . | . | TGTGCCAGCAGTGAACAGGTAGATCTGGACTATGGCTACACCTTC | CASSEQVDLDYGYTF
TRBJ2-1 | 14 | TRBV7-9 | . | . | TGCGCCAGCAGCTTAGACGCCTCCTACAATGAGCAGTTCTTC | CASSLDASYNEQFF
TRBJ1-1 | 13 | TRBV19 | . | . | TGTGCCAGTAGTCGTACAGTGAACACTGAAGCTTTCTTT | CASSRTVNTEAFF
TRBJ2-1 | 15 | TRBV9 | few | TRBD1 | TGTGCCAGCAGCGTAGTGCAGGGGGTAAACAATGAGCAGTTCTTC | CASSVVQGVNNEQFF
TRBJ1-1 | 13 | TRBV2 | few | . | TGTGCCAGCATTCTTGATCGGAACACTGAAGCTTTCTTT | CASILDRNTEAFF
TRBJ2-7 | 15 | TRBV5-1 | . | TRBD1 | TGCGCCAGCAGCTGGGACAGGGGGAGCTCCTACGAGCAGTACTTC | CASSWDRGSSYEQYF
TRBJ1-1 | 15 | TRBV6-6 | . | . | TGTGCCAGCAGTTACTCGAGAAGGGGTGACACTGAAGCTTTCTTT | CASSYSRRGDTEAFF
TRBJ1-4 | 12 | TRBV30 | . | . | TGTGCCTGGAGTGCCTTAAAGGAAAAACTGTTTTTT | CAWSALKEKLFF
TRBJ2-3 | 15 | TRBV5-6 | . | . | TGTGCCAGCAGCTCACCAGGGCGGGATACGGATACGCAGTATTTT | CASSSPGRDTDTQYF
TRBJ1-5 | 14 | TRBV5-1 | . | TRBD1 | TGCGCCAGCAGCACAGGGGATGGCAATCAGCCCCAGCATTTT | CASSTGDGNQPQHF